This TCR beta chain was sequenced for a study of blood T cell repertoires in COVID-19. Across the whole study: The United States, Italy and Spain supplied acute and convalescent COVID-19 samples. The analysed material was cDNA or gDNA that came from T cells, B-cell-depleted T cells, or PBMCs.

The CDR3 extends over 12 amino acids. V lost 6 bases and J 5 bases, leaving 7 bases between the germline ends. CDR1 is MDHEN and CDR2 is SYDVKM in the germline V gene. Authors' methods: Reference gene primers were amplified, and this amplification served to estimate nucleated cell counts. Using immunoSEQ multiplex PCR, the repertoire was profiled, and TCRdb retains in-frame clones only, with some absent. The DNA was the basis for D and trimming; V, J and clone size are from that table. Of nearly 110,000 clones detected, 75% to 95% appear once; the ten largest clones hold 1% to 1.5%. Sequenced material: peripheral blood. The clonotype originates from a woman in her twenties or thirties with acute or convalescent COVID-19. The V and J genes are TRBV28 and TRBJ1-4; perhaps TRBD1 as D (5 bases). The CDR3 sequence: CASSSGNEKLFF. Written as DNA, the CDR3 is TGTGCCAGCAGCTCAGGGAATGAAAAACTGTTTTTT. Using reference TRBV28 and TRBJ1-4 for the parts outside the CDR3, the full variable domain is DVKVTQSSRYLVKRTGEKVFLECVQDMDHENMFWYRQDPGLGLRLIYFSYDVKMKEKGDIPEGYSVSREKKERFSLILESASTNQTSMYLCASSSGNEKLFFGSGTQLSVL.